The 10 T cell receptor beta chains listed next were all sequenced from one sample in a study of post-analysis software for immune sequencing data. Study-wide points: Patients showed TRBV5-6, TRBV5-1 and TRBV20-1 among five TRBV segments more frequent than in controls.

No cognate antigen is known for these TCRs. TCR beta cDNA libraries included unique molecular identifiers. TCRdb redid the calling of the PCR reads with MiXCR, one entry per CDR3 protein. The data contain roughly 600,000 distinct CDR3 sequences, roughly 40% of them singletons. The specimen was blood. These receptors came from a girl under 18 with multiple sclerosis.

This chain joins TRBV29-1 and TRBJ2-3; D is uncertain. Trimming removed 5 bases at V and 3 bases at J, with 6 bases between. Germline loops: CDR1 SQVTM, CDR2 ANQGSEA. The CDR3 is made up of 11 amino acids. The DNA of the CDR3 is TGCAGCGTTCGGATAACAGATACGCAGTATTTT. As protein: CSVRITDTQYF.

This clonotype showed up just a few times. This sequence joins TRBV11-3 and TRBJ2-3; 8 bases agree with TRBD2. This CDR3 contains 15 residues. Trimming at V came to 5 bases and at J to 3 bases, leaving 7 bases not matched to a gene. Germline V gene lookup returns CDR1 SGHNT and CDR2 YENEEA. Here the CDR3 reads CASSTLSGATDTQYF. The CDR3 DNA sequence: TGTGCCAGCAGCACACTTAGCGGGGCTACAGATACGCAGTATTTT.

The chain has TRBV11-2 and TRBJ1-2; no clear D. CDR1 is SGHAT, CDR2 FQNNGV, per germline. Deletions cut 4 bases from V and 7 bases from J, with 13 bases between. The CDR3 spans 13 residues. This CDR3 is CASSSGGVGGYTF. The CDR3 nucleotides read TGTGCCAGCAGCTCGGGCGGGGTCGGTGGCTACACCTTC.

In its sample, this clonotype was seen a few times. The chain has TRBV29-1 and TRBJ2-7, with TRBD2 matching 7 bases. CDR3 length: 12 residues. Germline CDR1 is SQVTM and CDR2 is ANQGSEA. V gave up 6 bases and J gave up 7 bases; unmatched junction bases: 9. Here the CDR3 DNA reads TGCAGCGTCCAGAGCGGGGTAGGGGAGCAGTACTTC. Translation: CSVQSGVGEQYF.

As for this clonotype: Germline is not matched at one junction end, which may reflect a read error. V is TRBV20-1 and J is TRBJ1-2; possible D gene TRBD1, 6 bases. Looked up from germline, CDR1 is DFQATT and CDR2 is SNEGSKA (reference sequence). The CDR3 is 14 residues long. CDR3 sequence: CSAVMGQGNYGYTF. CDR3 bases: TGCAGTGCCGTCATGGGGCAGGGGAACTACGGCTACACCTTC.

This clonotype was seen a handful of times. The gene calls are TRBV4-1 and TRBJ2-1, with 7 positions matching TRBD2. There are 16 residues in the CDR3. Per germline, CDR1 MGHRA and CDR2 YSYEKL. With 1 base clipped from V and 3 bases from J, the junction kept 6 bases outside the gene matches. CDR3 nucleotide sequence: TGCGCCAGCAGCCAAGTACGACTAGCAGACTACAATGAGCAGTTCTTC. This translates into CASSQVRLADYNEQFF.

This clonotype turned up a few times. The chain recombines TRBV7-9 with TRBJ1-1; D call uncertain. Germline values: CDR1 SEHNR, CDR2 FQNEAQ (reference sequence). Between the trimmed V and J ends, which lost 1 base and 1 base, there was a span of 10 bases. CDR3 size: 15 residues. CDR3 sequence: CASSLVGRSNTEAFF. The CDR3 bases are TGTGCCAGCAGCTTAGTAGGAAGATCGAACACTGAAGCTTTCTTT.

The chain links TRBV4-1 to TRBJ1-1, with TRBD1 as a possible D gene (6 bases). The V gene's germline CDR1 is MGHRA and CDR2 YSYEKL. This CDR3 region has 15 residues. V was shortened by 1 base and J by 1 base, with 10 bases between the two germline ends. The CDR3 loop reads CASSQVPGQNTEAFF. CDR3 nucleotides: TGCGCCAGCAGCCAAGTACCGGGACAGAACACTGAAGCTTTCTTT.

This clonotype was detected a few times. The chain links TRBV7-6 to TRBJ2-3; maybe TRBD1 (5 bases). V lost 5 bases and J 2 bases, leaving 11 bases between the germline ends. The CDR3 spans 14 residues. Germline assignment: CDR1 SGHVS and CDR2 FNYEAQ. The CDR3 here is CASSQIGDTDTQYF. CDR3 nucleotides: TGTGCCAGCAGCCAAATAGGGGACACAGATACGCAGTATTTT.

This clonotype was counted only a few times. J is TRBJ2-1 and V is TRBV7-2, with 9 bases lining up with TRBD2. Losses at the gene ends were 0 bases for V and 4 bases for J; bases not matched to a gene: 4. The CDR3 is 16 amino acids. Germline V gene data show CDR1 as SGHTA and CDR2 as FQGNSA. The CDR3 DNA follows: TGTGCCAGCAGCTTAGCATCTGCGGGGGGGTACAATGAGCAGTTCTTC. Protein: CASSLASAGGYNEQFF.